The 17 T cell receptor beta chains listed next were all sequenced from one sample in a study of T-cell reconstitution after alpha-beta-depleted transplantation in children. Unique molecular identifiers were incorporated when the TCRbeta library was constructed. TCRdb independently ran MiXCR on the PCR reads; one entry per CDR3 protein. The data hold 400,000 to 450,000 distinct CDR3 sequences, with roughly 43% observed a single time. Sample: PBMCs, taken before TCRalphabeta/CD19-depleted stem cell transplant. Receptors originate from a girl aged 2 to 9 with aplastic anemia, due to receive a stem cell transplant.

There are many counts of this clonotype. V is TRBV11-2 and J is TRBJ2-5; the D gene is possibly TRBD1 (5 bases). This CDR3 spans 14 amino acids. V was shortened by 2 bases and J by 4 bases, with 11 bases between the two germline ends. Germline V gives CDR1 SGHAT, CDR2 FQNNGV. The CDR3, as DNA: TGTGCCAGCAGCTTATTAAGGGGCGGAGAGACCCAGTACTTC. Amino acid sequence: CASSLLRGGETQYF.

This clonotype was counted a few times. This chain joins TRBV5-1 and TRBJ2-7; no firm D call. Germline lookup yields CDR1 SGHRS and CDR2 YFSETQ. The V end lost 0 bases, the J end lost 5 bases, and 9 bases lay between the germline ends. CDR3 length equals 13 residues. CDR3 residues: CASSLELRHEQYF. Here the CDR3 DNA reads TGCGCCAGCAGCTTGGAACTTAGGCACGAGCAGTACTTC. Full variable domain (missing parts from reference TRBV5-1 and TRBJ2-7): KAGVTQTPRYLIKTRGQQVTLSCSPISGHRSVSWYQQTPGQGLQFLFEYFSETQRNKGNFPGRFSGRQFSNSRSEMNVSTLELGDSALYLCASSLELRHEQYFGPGTRLTVT.

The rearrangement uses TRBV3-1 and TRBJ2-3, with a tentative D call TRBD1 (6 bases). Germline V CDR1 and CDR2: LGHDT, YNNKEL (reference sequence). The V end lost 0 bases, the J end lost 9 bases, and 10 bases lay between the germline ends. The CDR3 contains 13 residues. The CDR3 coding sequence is TGTGCCAGCAGCCAAGATTTAGGGGGAACGCAGTATTTT. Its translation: CASSQDLGGTQYF.

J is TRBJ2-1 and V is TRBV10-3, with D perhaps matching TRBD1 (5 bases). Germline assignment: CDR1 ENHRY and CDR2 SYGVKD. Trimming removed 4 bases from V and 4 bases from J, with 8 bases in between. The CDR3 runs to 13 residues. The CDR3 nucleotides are TGTGCCATCAGTGCTCAGGGATACAATGAGCAGTTCTTC. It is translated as CAISAQGYNEQFF.

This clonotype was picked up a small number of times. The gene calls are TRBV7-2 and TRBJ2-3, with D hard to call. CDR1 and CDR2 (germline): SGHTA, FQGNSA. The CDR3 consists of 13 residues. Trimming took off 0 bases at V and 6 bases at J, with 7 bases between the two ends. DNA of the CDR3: TGTGCCAGCAGCTTAGCCGCTTTGGATACGCAGTATTTT. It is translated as CASSLAALDTQYF.

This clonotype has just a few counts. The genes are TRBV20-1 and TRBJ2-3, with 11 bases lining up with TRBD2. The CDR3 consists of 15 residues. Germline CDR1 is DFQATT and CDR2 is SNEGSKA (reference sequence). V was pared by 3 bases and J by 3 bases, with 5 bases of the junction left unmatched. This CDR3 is CSASNLAGGTDTQYF. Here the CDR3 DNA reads TGCAGTGCTAGTAACCTAGCGGGAGGAACAGATACGCAGTATTTT.

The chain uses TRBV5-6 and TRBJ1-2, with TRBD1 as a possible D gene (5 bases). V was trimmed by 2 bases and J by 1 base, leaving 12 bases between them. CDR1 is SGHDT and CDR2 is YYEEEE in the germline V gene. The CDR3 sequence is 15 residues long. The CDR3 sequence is CASSFRQTNNYGYTF. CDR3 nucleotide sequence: TGTGCCAGCAGCTTTCGACAGACCAATAACTATGGCTACACCTTC.

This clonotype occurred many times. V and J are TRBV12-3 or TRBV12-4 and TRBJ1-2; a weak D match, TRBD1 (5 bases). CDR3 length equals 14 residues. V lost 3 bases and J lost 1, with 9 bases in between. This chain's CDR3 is CASSFRRVNYGYTF. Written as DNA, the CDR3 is TGTGCCAGCAGTTTCCGCAGGGTTAACTATGGCTACACCTTC.

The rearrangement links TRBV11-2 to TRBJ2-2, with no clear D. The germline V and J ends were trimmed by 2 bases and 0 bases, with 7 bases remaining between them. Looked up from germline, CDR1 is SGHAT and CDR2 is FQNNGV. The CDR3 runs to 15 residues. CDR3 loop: CASSLLEANTGELFF. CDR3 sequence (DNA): TGTGCCAGCAGCTTACTCGAAGCGAACACCGGGGAGCTGTTTTTT.

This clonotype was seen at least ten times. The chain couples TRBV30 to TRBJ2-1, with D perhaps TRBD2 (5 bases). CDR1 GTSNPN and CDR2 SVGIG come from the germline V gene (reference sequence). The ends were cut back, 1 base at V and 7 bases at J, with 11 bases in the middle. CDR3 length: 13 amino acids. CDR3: CAWSGSSYNEQFF. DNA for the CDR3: TGTGCCTGGAGTGGCTCTAGCTATAATGAGCAGTTCTTC.

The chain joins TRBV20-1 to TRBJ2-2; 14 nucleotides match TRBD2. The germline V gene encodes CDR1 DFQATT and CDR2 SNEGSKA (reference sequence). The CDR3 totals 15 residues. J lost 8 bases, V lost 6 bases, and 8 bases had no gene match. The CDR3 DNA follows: TGCAGTGCACCTCGACTAGCGGGAGGGTCTGGGGAGCTGTTTTTT. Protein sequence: CSAPRLAGGSGELFF.

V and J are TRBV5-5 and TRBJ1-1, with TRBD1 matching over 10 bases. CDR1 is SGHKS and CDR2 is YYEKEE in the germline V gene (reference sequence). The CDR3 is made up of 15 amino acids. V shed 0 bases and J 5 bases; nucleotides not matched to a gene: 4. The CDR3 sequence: CASSLGTGGGTEAFF. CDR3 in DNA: TGTGCCAGCAGCTTGGGGACAGGGGGAGGTACTGAAGCTTTCTTT. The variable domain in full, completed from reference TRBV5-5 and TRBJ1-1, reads DAGVTQSPTHLIKTRGQQVTLRCSPISGHKSVSWYQQVLGQGPQFIFQYYEKEERGRGNFPDRFSARQFPNYSSELNVNALLLGDSALYLCASSLGTGGGTEAFFGQGTRLTVV.

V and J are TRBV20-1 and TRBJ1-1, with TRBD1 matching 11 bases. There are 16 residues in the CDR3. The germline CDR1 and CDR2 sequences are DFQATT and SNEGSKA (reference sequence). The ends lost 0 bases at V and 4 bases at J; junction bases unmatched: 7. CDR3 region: CSAREDGTGGSTEAFF. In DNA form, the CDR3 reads TGCAGTGCTAGAGAGGATGGGACAGGGGGGAGCACTGAAGCTTTCTTT.

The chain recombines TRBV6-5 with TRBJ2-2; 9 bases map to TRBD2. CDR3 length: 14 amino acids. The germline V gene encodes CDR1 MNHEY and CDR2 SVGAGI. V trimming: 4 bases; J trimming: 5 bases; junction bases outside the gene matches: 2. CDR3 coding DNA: TGTGCCAGCAGTTGGCGGGAGGGGACCGGGGAGCTGTTTTTT. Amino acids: CASSWREGTGELFF.

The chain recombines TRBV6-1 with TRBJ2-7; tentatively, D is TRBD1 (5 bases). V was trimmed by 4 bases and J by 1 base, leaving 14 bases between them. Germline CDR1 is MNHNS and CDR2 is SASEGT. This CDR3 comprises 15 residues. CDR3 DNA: TGTGCCAGCAGTGCCTTCGCAGGGCCTTCCTACGAGCAGTACTTC. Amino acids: CASSAFAGPSYEQYF.

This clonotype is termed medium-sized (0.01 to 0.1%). The CDR3 loop reads CASSSLLTPGGAGANVLTF. CDR3 coding DNA: TGTGCCAGCAGTTCACTACTTACCCCCGGGGGCGCTGGGGCCAACGTCCTGACTTTC. The chain joins TRBV28 to TRBJ2-6; D is possibly TRBD1 or TRBD2 (6 bases each). The germline V gene has CDR1 MDHEN and CDR2 SYDVKM. Between the trimmed V and J ends, which lost 4 bases and 2 bases, there was a span of 21 bases. The CDR3 loop spans 19 amino acids.

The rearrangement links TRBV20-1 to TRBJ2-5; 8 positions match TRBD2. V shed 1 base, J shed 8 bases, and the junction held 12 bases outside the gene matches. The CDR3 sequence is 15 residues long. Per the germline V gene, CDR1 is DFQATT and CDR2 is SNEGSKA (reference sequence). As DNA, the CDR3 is TGCAGTGCTAGAGGCCGACTAGCCCGGGGGGGTACCCAGTACTTC. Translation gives CSARGRLARGGTQYF.